This T cell receptor (beta chain) originates from a study of CD8+CD57+ T cells in acquired aplastic anemia. Study context: DNA recovered from sorted CD4+ and CD8+ cells had a mean of about 3.5 ug. Study-level results: Fewer than 35 sequences, all CD8+ CDR3, were shared between patients and controls.

About this clonotype itself: The antigen remains undetermined.

The template used for profiling TCR beta VDJ and CDR3 was genomic DNA. TCRdb re-derived calls from the reads in MiXCR, one entry per CDR3 protein. The sample records around 500,000 distinct CDR3 sequences, around 32% being singletons. The CDR3 runs to 13 residues. V was pared by 10 bases and J by 4 bases, with 14 bases between. Germline V CDR1 and CDR2: MNHEY, SVGEGT. Patients sequenced had flow cytometry evidence of CD8+CD57+ cell expansion. Therapy had not been given to patients before blood sampling. This TCR was sampled from a human donor with aplastic anemia. Sequencing input: sorted CD4+, CD8+, or CD8+CD57+ T cells (not recorded which) from PBMCs. This sequence joins TRBV6-2 or TRBV6-3 and TRBJ1-3; maybe TRBD1 (6 bases). The CDR3 loop reads CAICRGYGNTIYF. The CDR3 DNA is TGTGCCATCTGCAGGGGTTACGGAAACACCATATATTTT.